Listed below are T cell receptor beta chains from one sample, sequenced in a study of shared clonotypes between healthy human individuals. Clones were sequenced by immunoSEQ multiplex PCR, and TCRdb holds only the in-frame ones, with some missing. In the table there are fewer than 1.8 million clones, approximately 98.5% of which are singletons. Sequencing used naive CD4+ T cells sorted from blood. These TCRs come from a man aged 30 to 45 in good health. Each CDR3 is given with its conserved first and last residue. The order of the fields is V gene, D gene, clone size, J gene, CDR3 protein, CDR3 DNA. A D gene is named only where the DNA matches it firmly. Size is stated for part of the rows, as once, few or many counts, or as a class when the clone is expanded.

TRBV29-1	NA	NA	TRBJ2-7	CSPPWVLREQYF	TGCAGCCCCCCCTGGGTATTGCGCGAGCAGTACTTC
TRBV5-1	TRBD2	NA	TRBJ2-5	CASSLYSSGEETQYF	TGCGCCAGCAGCTTGTACTCCAGCGGGGAAGAGACCCAGTACTTC
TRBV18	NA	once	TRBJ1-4	CASSPVSGSTNEKLFF	TGTGCCAGCTCACCGGTCTCGGGGTCAACTAATGAAAAACTGTTTTTT
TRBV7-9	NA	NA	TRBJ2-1	CASSLALQYNEQFF	TGTGCCAGCAGCTTAGCGTTGCAGTACAATGAGCAGTTCTTC
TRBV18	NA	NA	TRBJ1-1	CASLESRGYHEAFF	TGTGCCAGCCTAGAGAGCCGGGGATATCATGAAGCTTTCTTT
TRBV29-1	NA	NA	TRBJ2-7	CSARAGVIEQYF	TGCAGCGCCAGGGCAGGGGTGATCGAGCAGTACTTC
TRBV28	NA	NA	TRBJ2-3	CASTPGPDTQYF	TGTGCCAGCACCCCCGGGCCAGATACGCAGTATTTT
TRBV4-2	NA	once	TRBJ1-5	CASSQDGGLKPQHF	TGTGCCAGCAGCCAAGACGGGGGCTTAAAGCCCCAGCATTTT
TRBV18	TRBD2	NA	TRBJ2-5	CASSPGGLETQYF	TGTGCCAGCTCACCGGGAGGGCTGGAGACCCAGTACTTC
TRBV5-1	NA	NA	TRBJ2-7	CASSLGTVPEQYF	TGCGCCAGCAGCTTGGGGACAGTACCCGAGCAGTACTTC
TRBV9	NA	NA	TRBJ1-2	CASSAGTRDYGYTF	TGTGCCAGCAGCGCCGGGACAAGGGACTATGGCTACACCTTC
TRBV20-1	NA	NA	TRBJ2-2	CSARGTGELFF	TGCAGTGCCAGGGGAACCGGGGAGCTGTTTTTT
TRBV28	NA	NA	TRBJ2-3	CASSFGGSTDTQYF	TGTGCCAGCAGTTTCGGTGGAAGCACAGATACGCAGTATTTT
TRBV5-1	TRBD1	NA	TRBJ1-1	CASGSGGILGEAFF	TGCGCCAGCGGTTCAGGGGGCATTTTGGGTGAAGCTTTCTTT
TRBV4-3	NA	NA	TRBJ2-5	CASSQDGVGETQYF	TGCGCCAGCAGCCAAGATGGGGTAGGAGAGACCCAGTACTTC
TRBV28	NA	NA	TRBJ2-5	CASSLSTGGGSETQYF	TGTGCCAGCAGTTTGTCCACCGGAGGGGGCTCTGAGACCCAGTACTTC
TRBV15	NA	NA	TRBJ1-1	CATSRYVDTEAFF	TGTGCCACCAGCCGATACGTAGACACTGAAGCTTTCTTT
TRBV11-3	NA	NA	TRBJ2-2	CASSLGGANTGELFF	TGTGCCAGCAGCTTGGGCGGGGCAAACACCGGGGAGCTGTTTTTT
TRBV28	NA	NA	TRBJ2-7	CASSIYPRRGSYEQYF	TGTGCCAGCAGTATTTACCCCCGCCGGGGCTCCTACGAGCAGTACTTC
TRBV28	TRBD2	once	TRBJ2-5	CASRNSGSAETQYF	TGTGCCAGCAGGAATAGCGGGAGTGCGGAGACCCAGTACTTC
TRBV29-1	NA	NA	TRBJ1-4	CSVKGRLNEKLFF	TGCAGCGTTAAGGGGCGCCTCAATGAAAAACTGTTTTTT
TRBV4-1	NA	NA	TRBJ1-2	CASSQDGAGNYGYTF	TGCGCCAGCAGCCAAGATGGTGCAGGGAATTATGGCTACACCTTC
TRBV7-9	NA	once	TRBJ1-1	CASSLRSDGAFF	TGTGCCAGCAGTCTAAGATCCGACGGAGCTTTCTTT
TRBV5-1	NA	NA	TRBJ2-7	CASSLWAGHASPNQQYF	TGCGCCAGCAGCTTGTGGGCGGGACATGCCAGTCCCAACCAGCAGTACTTC
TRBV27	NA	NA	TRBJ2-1	CASSLVGWWYNEQFF	TGTGCCAGCAGTTTGGTGGGGTGGTGGTACAATGAGCAGTTCTTC
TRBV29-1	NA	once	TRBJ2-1	CSVTVGPSYNEQFF	TGCAGCGTTACGGTGGGGCCCTCCTACAATGAGCAGTTCTTC
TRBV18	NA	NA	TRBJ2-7	CASSPRTDYEQYF	TGTGCCAGCTCACCACGGACGGACTACGAGCAGTACTTC
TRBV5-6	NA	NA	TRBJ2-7	CASSLGRRVEQYF	TGTGCCAGCAGCTTGGGTCGTCGGGTAGAGCAGTACTTC
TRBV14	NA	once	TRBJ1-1	CASSLRTNTEAFF	TGTGCCAGCAGTCTACGCACGAACACTGAAGCTTTCTTT
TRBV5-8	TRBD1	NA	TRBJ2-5	CASSLRMTGGGETQYF	TGTGCCAGCAGCTTGCGAATGACAGGGGGGGGAGAGACCCAGTACTTC
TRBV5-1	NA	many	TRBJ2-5	CASSLVPGNQETQYF	TGCGCCAGCAGCTTGGTCCCGGGAAACCAAGAGACCCAGTACTTC
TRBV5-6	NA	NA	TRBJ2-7	CASSFAGPGYEQYF	TGTGCCAGCAGCTTCGCGGGGCCCGGCTACGAGCAGTACTTC
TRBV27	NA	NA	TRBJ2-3	CASSLAVAGSTQYF	TGTGCCAGCAGTTTAGCGGTCGCGGGGAGTACGCAGTATTTT
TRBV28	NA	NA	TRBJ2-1	CASSLRGVSYNEQFF	TGTGCCAGCAGTTTACGCGGGGTTTCCTACAATGAGCAGTTCTTC
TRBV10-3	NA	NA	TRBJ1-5	CAIRDTGQGFGTQHF	TGTGCCATCAGGGACACGGGGCAGGGTTTTGGGACCCAGCATTTT
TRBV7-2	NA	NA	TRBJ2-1	CASSLAGSATYNEQFF	TGTGCCAGCAGCTTAGCAGGTAGCGCGACCTACAATGAGCAGTTCTTC
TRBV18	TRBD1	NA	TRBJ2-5	CASSPGGTGGAKTQYF	TGTGCCAGCTCACCGGGGGGCACAGGGGGCGCGAAGACCCAGTACTTC
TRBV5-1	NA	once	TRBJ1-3	CASSLEGVQSRGNTIYF	TGCGCCAGCAGCTTGGAGGGCGTACAGTCTCGTGGAAACACCATATATTTT
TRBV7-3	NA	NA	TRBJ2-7	CASSLTGQGEEQYF	TGTGCCAGCAGCTTAACGGGCCAAGGGGAAGAGCAGTACTTC
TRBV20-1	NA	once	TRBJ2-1	CSASVINEQFF	TGCAGTGCTAGTGTAATCAATGAGCAGTTCTTC
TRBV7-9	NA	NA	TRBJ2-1	CASSLERGGYNEQFF	TGTGCCAGCAGCTTAGAAAGGGGGGGATACAATGAGCAGTTCTTC
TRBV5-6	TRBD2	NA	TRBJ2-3	CASSSSRLARTDTQYF	TGTGCCAGCAGCTCTTCCCGACTAGCCCGCACCGATACGCAGTATTTT
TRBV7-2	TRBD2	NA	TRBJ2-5	CASSPQRGSKETQYF	TGTGCCAGCAGCCCCCAGCGGGGGTCGAAAGAGACCCAGTACTTC